These T cell receptor beta chains were read from a single sample in a study of blood T cell repertoires in COVID-19. Assay: immunoSEQ multiplex PCR; the TCRdb copy retains only in-frame clones and omits some. Counted here are about 250,000 clones, 84% occurring once; the ten biggest clones make up around 3.7%. The sequencing input was PBMCs or T cells enriched from blood (not recorded which). The source of these receptors is a man aged 50-59 years who had recovered from COVID-19. Both conserved end residues are part of each CDR3. A D gene is named only where the DNA matches it firmly. Only part of the rows carry a size: once, few, many, or a class if the clone is expanded.

TRBV5-5	-	once	TRBJ2-5	CASSLVKGPAQYF	TGTGCCAGCAGCTTGGTTAAGGGGCCGGCCCAGTACTTC
TRBV29-1	TRBD1	many	TRBJ1-2	CSVDREQLGYGYTF	TGCAGCGTGGACAGGGAACAACTGGGCTATGGCTACACCTTC
TRBV12-3/TRBV12-4	-	few	TRBJ1-2	CASSLGGGYTF	TGTGCCAGCAGTTTAGGGGGCGGCTACACCTTC
TRBV25-1	-	-	TRBJ1-6	CASSDKGRPYNSPLHF	TGTGCCAGCAGCGATAAGGGGCGGCCCTATAATTCACCCCTCCACTTT
TRBV28	TRBD1	-	TRBJ2-7	CASSRADRGGEQYF	TGTGCCAGCAGTCGAGCGGACAGGGGTGGGGAGCAGTACTTC
TRBV27	TRBD1	-	TRBJ1-5	CASSHRDSNQPQHF	TGTGCCAGCAGTCACCGGGACAGTAATCAGCCCCAGCATTTT
TRBV5-6	-	-	TRBJ2-2	CASSFEGHYTGELFF	TGTGCCAGCAGCTTTGAGGGACACTACACCGGGGAGCTGTTTTTT
TRBV7-2	-	-	TRBJ1-5	CASSKNRRGQPQHF	TGTGCCAGCAGCAAGAATAGACGGGGTCAGCCCCAGCATTTT
TRBV28	-	once	TRBJ2-1	CASSFGAGGFF	TGTGCCAGCAGTTTTGGGGCTGGCGGGTTCTTC
TRBV11-2	TRBD2	-	TRBJ2-7	CASSLDVAGPSSYEQYF	TGTGCCAGCAGCTTAGACGTAGCGGGACCAAGCTCCTACGAGCAGTACTTC
TRBV27	TRBD2	-	TRBJ2-5	CASSLRGRALETQYF	TGTGCCAGCAGTTTACGAGGGAGGGCCCTGGAGACCCAGTACTTC
TRBV4-1	TRBD1	-	TRBJ1-1	CASSQAGTGRTEAFF	TGCGCCAGCAGTCAAGCGGGGACAGGACGTACTGAAGCTTTCTTT
TRBV5-1	-	-	TRBJ1-3	CASSLAPAAGNTIYF	TGCGCCAGCAGCTTGGCCCCGGCGGCGGGAAACACCATATATTTT
TRBV14	-	-	TRBJ2-7	CASSQLSVLRLEQYF	TGTGCCAGCAGCCAATTGTCGGTTCTACGGTTGGAGCAGTACTTC
TRBV13	TRBD2	-	TRBJ2-1	CASSTQPGLAGGLPGNEQFF	TGTGCCAGCAGCACCCAACCGGGACTAGCGGGGGGACTACCAGGCAATGAGCAGTTCTTC
TRBV9	-	-	TRBJ1-5	CASSVGTGPQHF	TGTGCCAGCAGCGTAGGCACAGGGCCCCAGCATTTT
TRBV7-2	-	-	TRBJ1-1	CASSLSRERNTEAFF	TGTGCCAGCAGCTTATCGAGAGAAAGGAACACTGAAGCTTTCTTT
TRBV5-5	TRBD1	-	TRBJ2-6	CASSFPGQGYNTGANVLTF	TGTGCCAGCAGCTTTCCGGGACAGGGGTATAATACGGGGGCCAACGTCCTGACTTTC
TRBV6-6	-	-	TRBJ1-5	CASSSPEANQPQHF	TGTGCCAGCAGCTCACCGGAGGCCAATCAGCCCCAGCATTTT
TRBV9	-	-	TRBJ1-2	CASSSSPNRVYGYTF	TGTGCCAGCAGCTCCTCCCCGAACAGGGTCTATGGCTACACCTTC
TRBV5-1	TRBD2	-	TRBJ2-3	CASSGGGSTDTQYF	TGCGCCAGCTCTGGGGGGGGTAGCACAGATACGCAGTATTTT
TRBV6-5	TRBD1	-	TRBJ2-2	CASTTGQGRTGELFF	TGTGCCAGCACCACGGGACAGGGGAGGACCGGGGAGCTGTTTTTT
TRBV4-1	TRBD1	-	TRBJ1-4	CASSQVRTGELGKLFF	TGCGCCAGCAGCCAAGTCAGGACAGGGGAGTTAGGAAAACTGTTTTTT
TRBV28	-	-	TRBJ1-4	CASSFSNEKLFF	TGTGCCAGCAGTTTTAGCAATGAAAAACTGTTTTTT
TRBV19	-	-	TRBJ1-5	CASIGSGYSNQPQHF	TGTGCCAGTATAGGGAGCGGATATAGCAATCAGCCCCAGCATTTT
TRBV19	-	once	TRBJ1-5	CASRQDSSNQPQHF	TGTGCCAGTAGACAAGACAGCTCTAATCAGCCCCAGCATTTT
TRBV18	-	-	TRBJ1-1	CASSPVGPMNTEAFF	TGTGCCAGCTCACCGGTGGGCCCAATGAACACTGAAGCTTTCTTT
TRBV15	TRBD1	-	TRBJ1-4	CATSTGGRNEKLFF	TGTGCCACTAGTACAGGGGGGAGGAATGAAAAACTGTTTTTT
TRBV10-3	-	-	TRBJ2-3	CAISENRLIRRGRTDTQYF	TGTGCCATCAGTGAGAATAGGCTGATAAGGCGGGGGCGAACAGATACGCAGTATTTT
TRBV18	-	-	TRBJ2-2	CASSLQGWTGELFF	TGTGCCAGCTCCCTACAGGGTTGGACCGGGGAGCTGTTTTTT
TRBV28	-	few	TRBJ2-1	CASNDPAPSNEQFF	TGTGCCAGCAACGACCCCGCCCCTAGCAATGAGCAGTTCTTC
TRBV5-5	-	-	TRBJ1-5	CASSLGTGSNQPQHF	TGTGCCAGCAGCTTAGGCACAGGGAGCAATCAGCCCCAGCATTTT
TRBV9	-	few	TRBJ1-3	CASSSRAGNTIYF	TGTGCCAGCAGCTCCCGGGCTGGAAACACCATATATTTT
TRBV18	-	-	TRBJ1-2	CASSPSGGNYGYTF	TGTGCCAGCTCCCCTTCGGGGGGCAACTATGGCTACACCTTC
TRBV9	-	-	TRBJ2-3	CASSVTTTGTDTQYF	TGTGCCAGCAGCGTGACGACAACTGGCACAGATACGCAGTATTTT
TRBV5-1	TRBD1	-	TRBJ1-2	CASSPTTGDNYGYTF	TGCGCCAGCAGCCCTACGACAGGGGATAACTATGGCTACACCTTC
TRBV5-1	-	-	TRBJ2-7	CASSLTGPPYEQYF	TGCGCCAGCAGCTTGACAGGGCCCCCCTACGAGCAGTACTTC
TRBV27	-	-	TRBJ1-2	CASRYREGGYTF	TGTGCCAGCAGGTACAGGGAAGGTGGCTACACCTTC
TRBV7-2	-	-	TRBJ2-7	CASSPHGGYEQYF	TGTGCCAGCAGCCCACACGGGGGTTACGAGCAGTACTTC
TRBV7-9	-	-	TRBJ2-3	CASREQGWFTDTQYF	TGTGCCAGCAGAGAACAGGGTTGGTTCACAGATACGCAGTATTTT
TRBV19	-	once	TRBJ2-3	CASTGGKWGTDTQYF	TGTGCCAGTACTGGCGGGAAGTGGGGCACAGATACGCAGTATTTT
TRBV7-9	-	once	TRBJ1-6	CASSPRQASYNSPLHF	TGTGCCAGCAGCCCCCGACAGGCCTCCTATAATTCACCCCTCCACTTT
TRBV3-1/TRBV3-2	-	-	TRBJ2-1	CASSQDVGLFYNEQFF	TGTGCCAGCAGCCAAGATGTGGGACTGTTCTACAATGAGCAGTTCTTC
TRBV30	-	-	TRBJ1-1	CAWSNRVDTEAFF	TGTGCCTGGAGTAACAGGGTCGATACTGAAGCTTTCTTT
TRBV10-3	-	-	TRBJ2-2	CAISQGIPNTGELFF	TGTGCCATCAGTCAGGGGATCCCGAACACCGGGGAGCTGTTTTTT
TRBV4-3	-	-	TRBJ2-3	CASSQGAGAMTDTQYF	TGCGCCAGCAGCCAAGGTGCAGGGGCGATGACAGATACGCAGTATTTT
TRBV5-6	-	-	TRBJ2-7	CASSLTGGRRAAYEQYF	TGTGCCAGCAGCTTGACGGGGGGCAGAAGAGCGGCCTACGAGCAGTACTTC
TRBV19	-	-	TRBJ2-2	CASSIVGGRFAGELFF	TGTGCCAGTAGTATAGTGGGGGGTAGGTTTGCCGGGGAGCTGTTTTTT
TRBV5-6	TRBD1	-	TRBJ1-5	CASSFYNFGTGIFQPQHF	TGTGCCAGCAGCTTTTACAATTTTGGGACAGGGATTTTTCAGCCCCAGCATTTT
TRBV29-1	-	-	TRBJ2-1	CSVDMRGGMFF	TGCAGCGTTGACATGAGGGGGGGCATGTTCTTC
TRBV6-5	TRBD1	-	TRBJ2-2	CASSPGTGSGELFF	TGTGCCAGCAGCCCCGGGACAGGGTCCGGGGAGCTGTTTTTT
TRBV19	TRBD1	-	TRBJ1-5	CASSTRPDRGLQPQHF	TGTGCCAGTAGTACCCGGCCGGACAGGGGGCTTCAGCCCCAGCATTTT
TRBV2	TRBD1	-	TRBJ1-5	CASSHGQGAIQDNQPQHF	TGTGCCAGCAGTCACGGACAGGGGGCGATTCAGGACAATCAGCCCCAGCATTTT
TRBV5-6	-	once	TRBJ2-7	CASSLVDGVDYEQYF	TGTGCCAGCAGTTTAGTCGACGGGGTGGACTACGAGCAGTACTTC
TRBV6-5	TRBD2	-	TRBJ2-3	CASIQREGRTDTQYF	TGTGCCAGCATCCAGCGGGAGGGCCGGACAGATACGCAGTATTTT
TRBV5-4	TRBD1	-	TRBJ2-7	CASSLAGDRVGEQYF	TGTGCCAGCAGCTTAGCCGGGGACAGGGTGGGCGAGCAGTACTTC
TRBV25-1	-	-	TRBJ2-7	CASSEHGLDEQYF	TGTGCCAGCAGTGAGCACGGACTTGACGAGCAGTACTTC
TRBV20-1	-	-	TRBJ2-7	CSASPLTGSGEQYF	TGCAGTGCTAGTCCTCTCACAGGGTCTGGCGAGCAGTACTTC
TRBV25-1	TRBD1	-	TRBJ2-3	CASSEYGPTGGKDTQYF	TGTGCCAGCAGTGAATATGGTCCGACAGGGGGGAAGGATACGCAGTATTTT